This T cell receptor beta chain was found in a study of shared clonotypes between healthy human individuals. The overall study: Two female and a few male donors aged 18 to 49 were enrolled. Study-wide results and limits: Clonotype sharing across donors was expected to vary with sequencing depth.

The CDR3 is made up of 12 amino acids. Germline loops: CDR1 SQVTM, CDR2 ANQGSEA. Replicate PCRs run on sorted subsets employed 200 ng DNA, approximately 30,000 T cell genomes. The repertoire was sequenced with immunoSEQ multiplex PCR; TCRdb's copy has only in-frame clones and lacks some. The sample includes about 1 million clones, about 75% of them seen just once. Of note for this clone: The antigen remains undetermined.

The sequence was collected from a man between 18 and 29 years old in good health. The V gene is TRBV29-1, the J gene TRBJ2-5, with D possibly matching TRBD1 (6 bases). With the DNA end fitting TRBJ2-7 better, the J assignment may be wrong. The sample comprised memory CD4+ T cells sorted from blood. Subset reported: CD45RA-negative fraction. The CDR3: CSVGGPGFEQYF. CDR3 DNA: TGCAGCGTTGGGGGGCCGGGTTTCGAGCAGTACTTC.